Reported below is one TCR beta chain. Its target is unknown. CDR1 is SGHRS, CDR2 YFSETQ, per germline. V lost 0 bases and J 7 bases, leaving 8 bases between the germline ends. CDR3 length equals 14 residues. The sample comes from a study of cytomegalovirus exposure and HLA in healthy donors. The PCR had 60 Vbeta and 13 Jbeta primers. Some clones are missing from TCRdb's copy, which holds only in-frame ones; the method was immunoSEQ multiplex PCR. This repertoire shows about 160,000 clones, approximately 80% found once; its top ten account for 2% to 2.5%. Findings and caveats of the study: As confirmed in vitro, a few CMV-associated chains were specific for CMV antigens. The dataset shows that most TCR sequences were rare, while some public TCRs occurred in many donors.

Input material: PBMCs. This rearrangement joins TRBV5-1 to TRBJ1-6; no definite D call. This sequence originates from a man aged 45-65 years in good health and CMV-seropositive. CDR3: CASSLGATNSPLHF. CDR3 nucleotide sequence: TGCGCCAGCAGCTTGGGAGCCACGAATTCACCCCTCCACTTT. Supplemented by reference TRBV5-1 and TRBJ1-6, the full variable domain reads KAGVTQTPRYLIKTRGQQVTLSCSPISGHRSVSWYQQTPGQGLQFLFEYFSETQRNKGNFPGRFSGRQFSNSRSEMNVSTLELGDSALYLCASSLGATNSPLHFGNGTRLTVT.